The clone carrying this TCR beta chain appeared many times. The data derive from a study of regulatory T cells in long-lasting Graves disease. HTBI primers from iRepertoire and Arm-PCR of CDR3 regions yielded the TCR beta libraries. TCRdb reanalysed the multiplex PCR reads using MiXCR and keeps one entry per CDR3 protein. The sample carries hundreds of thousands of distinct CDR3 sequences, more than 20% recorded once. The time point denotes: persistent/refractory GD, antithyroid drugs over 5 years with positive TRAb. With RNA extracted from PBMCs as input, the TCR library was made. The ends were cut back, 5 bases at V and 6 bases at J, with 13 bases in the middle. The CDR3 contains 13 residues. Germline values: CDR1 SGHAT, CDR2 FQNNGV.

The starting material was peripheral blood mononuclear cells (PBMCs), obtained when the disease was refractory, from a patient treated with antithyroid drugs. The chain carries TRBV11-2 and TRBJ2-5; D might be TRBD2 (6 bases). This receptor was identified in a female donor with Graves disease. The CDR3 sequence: CASSRLVSKTQYF. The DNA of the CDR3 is TGTGCCAGCAGCCGACTAGTTTCAAAGACCCAGTACTTC.